This T cell receptor beta chain came from a study of blood T cell repertoires in COVID-19. Overall study context: Acute and convalescent COVID-19 samples came from the United States, Italy and Spain. From T cells, B-cell-depleted T cells, or PBMCs came the material, which was cDNA or gDNA.

Original analysis: Nucleated cell counts were estimated from reference gene primer amplification. The data were produced by immunoSEQ multiplex PCR, yet TCRdb's version contains in-frame clones alone and is incomplete. For V, J and clone size, that table is used; D and trimming come from the DNA. Of roughly 100,000 clones in the sample, about 80% were seen once. This clone ranks as medium-sized. CDR1 and CDR2 from the germline V gene are SQVTM and ANQGSEA. The CDR3 is 11 amino acids. This rearrangement joins TRBV29-1 to TRBJ1-2; 7 bases fit TRBD1. Sequencing used peripheral blood. This clonotype was sampled from a woman aged 70-85 years with acute or convalescent COVID-19. The CDR3 protein is CSGGGGYGYTF. CDR3 nucleotide sequence: TGCAGTGGAGGGGGCGGCTATGGCTACACCTTC. The full variable domain, with the rest looked up from reference TRBV29-1 and TRBJ1-2, is SAVISQKPSRDICQRGTSLTIQCQVDSQVTMMFWYRQQPGQSLTLIATANQGSEATYESGFVIDKFPISRPNLTFSTLTVSNMSPEDSSIYLCSGGGGYGYTFGSGTRLTVV.